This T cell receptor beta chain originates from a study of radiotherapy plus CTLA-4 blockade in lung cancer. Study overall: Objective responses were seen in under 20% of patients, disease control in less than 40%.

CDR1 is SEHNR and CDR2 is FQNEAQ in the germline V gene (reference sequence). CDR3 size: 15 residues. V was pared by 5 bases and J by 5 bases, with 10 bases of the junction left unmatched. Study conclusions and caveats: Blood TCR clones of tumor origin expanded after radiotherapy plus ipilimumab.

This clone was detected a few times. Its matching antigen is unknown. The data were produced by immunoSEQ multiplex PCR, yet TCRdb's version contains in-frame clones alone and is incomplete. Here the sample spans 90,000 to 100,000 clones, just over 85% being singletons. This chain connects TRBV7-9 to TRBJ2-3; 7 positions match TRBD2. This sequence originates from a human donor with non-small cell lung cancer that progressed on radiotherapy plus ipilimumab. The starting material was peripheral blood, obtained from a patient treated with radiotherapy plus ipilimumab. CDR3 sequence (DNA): TGTGCCAGCAGCCCTTCTAGCGGTGGTAGAGATACGCAGTATTTT. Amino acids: CASSPSSGGRDTQYF.